This TCR beta chain is from a study of blood T cell repertoires in COVID-19. For the study at large: From the United States, Italy and Spain came samples of acute and convalescent COVID-19. The cDNA or gDNA used as material had been derived from T cells, B-cell-depleted T cells, or PBMCs.

The authors' processing: How many nucleated cells were present was estimated from reference gene primer amplification. Sequencing was performed with immunoSEQ multiplex PCR; in TCRdb, only in-frame clones are kept and a portion is missing. The V and J calls and clone size were taken over from that table, and D and trimming were inferred from the DNA. This table has 110,000 to 150,000 clones, 85% to 90% appearing once. This clone was seen once. V lost 6 bases to trimming and J lost 1 base, with 22 bases between them. CDR3 length: 18 amino acids. Germline CDR1 is SNHLY and CDR2 is FYNNEI. The V gene is TRBV2, the J gene TRBJ2-4; weak D call: TRBD2 (5 bases). Sequencing was done on a sample of peripheral blood. This receptor was obtained from a woman of 80 years or more with acute or convalescent COVID-19. CDR3 in amino acids: CASRSGNTEGEAKNIQYF. CDR3 DNA: TGTGCCAGCAGGTCTGGGAATACAGAGGGAGAGGCCAAAAACATTCAGTACTTC.